The T cell receptor (beta chain) described here comes from a study of cytomegalovirus exposure and HLA in healthy donors (dated by TCRdb to the late 2010s). For the study in its entirety: In an earlier analysis of some 610 of the donors, 250 to 300 Gb of sequence data and 90 million to 120 million unique TCR beta sequences from 150 million to 200 million T cells were reported. An early release that covered several hundred HLA-typed donors contained approximately 320 gigabases of sequencing data and tens of millions of unique TCR sequences. Of the 350 to 400 genotyped donors, roughly 80% fell in the genetic ancestry cluster associated with self-reported Caucasian donors. The aim of the study was to test whether cataloging public T cell receptors could identify signatures of past pathogen exposure. The T cell repertoires of around 730 subjects were profiled by immunosequencing and related to cytomegalovirus serostatus. Along with the roughly 670-subject first cohort, a separate validation cohort of over a hundred different subjects was used. To predict cytomegalovirus infection status, the study combined high-throughput TCR immunosequencing, statistical association of individual TCRs with disease status, and machine learning. In a later analysis, previously published TCR beta repertoires from roughly 710 donors were re-analyzed and high-resolution HLA genotyping was added so that TCR occurrence patterns could be studied. In the later analysis, no new phenotypic data were used to find candidate immune exposures; instead, reliance was placed on TCR beta sequences and their occurrence across donors. To decide whether each TCR beta V gene segment behaved as functional or pseudogenic, an earlier analysis of several hundred of the donors relied on high-throughput TCR beta sequencing. Donor age, sex, ethnicity and CMV serostatus were compiled alongside the repertoire data. In a later genetic analysis, genome-wide SNP genotypes for about 60% of the 666 donors were used, and that subset was treated as a discovery cohort. All discovery cohort repertoires had been generated using a single sequencing platform. HLA typing covered class I and class II loci at four-digit resolution. The number of donors typed differed by locus, with 629-630 for A, B, C, DRB1 and DQB1, roughly 550 for DQA1, under 610 for DPA1, and some 440 for DPB1. A handful of DR-DQ haplotypes were treated as single units for association and clustering because of strong linkage in the cohort. Across some 400 genotyped donors of the cohort, an average of roughly 200,000 unique TCR beta nucleotide sequences per donor were sequenced, and roughly 20% of those sequences were non-productive. Summary of the overall study and its limitations: Because counts were too low, about 18 rarely observed V segments, including chromosome 9 orphons, were left out of the earlier analysis of approximately 500 of the donors. In a later genetic analysis, fewer N-insertions in productive TCRs were reported among donors in an Asian-associated ancestry cluster than the roughly 640-donor mean. Because the 87-base-pair reads could not distinguish some IMGT-functional V segments, including TRBV6-2 and TRBV6-3, those segments were excluded. A further reported finding was that TCR beta sequences accurately predicted the HLA-A and HLA-B alleles for most subjects in the first cohort. The sequencing pipeline was judged likely to have produced a cluster of highly shared sequence variants as a technical artifact. A later analysis found that HLA-associated TCR beta chains were more clonally expanded and had lower generation probabilities than equally common non-associated chains. Because some donors lacked HLA typing at each locus, the association tests relied only on the typed subset. In both the original and validation cohorts, the classifier was reported to diagnose cytomegalovirus status with high specificity and sensitivity. A few of the identified cytomegalovirus-associated TCR beta chains were confirmed in vitro to be specific for cytomegalovirus antigens. Sequencing depth was assumed to be roughly uniform across donors in the presence/absence analyses, though that assumption may not hold. An earlier analysis of 450 to 750 of the donors showed that most TCR beta V segments appeared in productive rearrangements either about 87% or about 30% of the time, which broadly matched IMGT annotations. Specific HLA alleles were associated with 15,000 to 20,000 TCR beta sequences at a false discovery rate of 0.05 in a later analysis. The authors suggested that the approach could potentially be extended to other disease states and immunological phenotypes. Several of the top co-occurrence clusters appeared to be linked to parvovirus B19, influenza, CMV and Epstein-Barr virus, according to a later analysis. The only immune exposure information available for the cohort was CMV serostatus. The study listed approximately 160 TCR beta chains as associated with cytomegalovirus. A later genetic analysis associated a missense DCLRE1C variant with V-gene and J-gene trimming of TCR beta chains, and an independent cohort replicated the association. Correlated functional status among segregating V segments might reflect linkage disequilibrium, but an unknown experimental factor could not be ruled out. In a later analysis, most CMV-associated TCR beta chains were found to appear HLA-restricted, with HLA associations seemingly driven largely by CMV exposure. Only TCR beta chains were sequenced in this cohort, and the absence of alpha or paired-chain data limited detectable features. In a later analysis, the rate of TCR association differed among HLA loci, with DRB1 alleles having the most associated TCRs and HLA-C alleles having the fewest. When HLA alleles, especially DR and DQ, strongly co-occurred, TCR associations were difficult to assign to individual alleles. Most TCR sequences were seen in very few donors, while some public TCRs were found in many individuals.

The cohort was made up of 666 healthy bone marrow donors. At the time of sampling, every cohort member was nominally healthy, though immune exposures that went unrecorded were likely present. The donor tested CMV seronegative, placing the donor among the 350 or so seronegative members of the cohort. Every donor gave a peripheral blood sample, and the peripheral blood mononuclear cells from that sample were used for TCR beta sequencing. Genomic DNA was extracted from the blood cell samples with the Qiagen DNeasy Blood Extraction Kit. About this clone: What antigen it recognizes has not been identified. Base qualities were left out, and no much larger clone turns up one base away.

Per the germline V gene, SGHTS is the CDR1 and YDEGEE is the CDR2. V sheds 6 bases and J sheds 5 bases, leaving 12 bases between their ends. The CDR3 contains 13 residues, cysteine and phenylalanine counted. Left in the record is the CDR3 DNA by itself, 39 bases read in frame from the first base. Library prep was done by the immunoSEQ multiplex PCR assay. A mixture of 60 forward primers for TCR Vbeta segments and 13 reverse primers for TCR Jbeta segments was used in the multiplex PCR. A multiplex PCR assay on genomic DNA amplified the CDR3 region of rearranged TCR beta genes. On the Illumina HiSeq System, the amplified TCR beta libraries were sequenced as 87-base-pair reads. The paper's data handling went like this. A later analysis tallied about 77 million unique TCR beta chains across the roughly 610 repertoires, and about 10 million of those chains were shared by two or more donors. Raw reads were error-corrected and collapsed into unique sequences with a nearest-neighbor algorithm that merged closely related sequences to remove PCR and sequencing errors. To assign V, D and J gene segments, CDR3 sequences were aligned to IMGT reference sequences. For a sequence to be retained, at least a six-nucleotide match to both a V gene segment and a J gene segment was required. A rearrangement counted as productive if the CDR3 had no stop codons and remained in frame with V and J, and every other rearrangement counted as non-productive. Following IMGT convention, CDR3 was defined as the stretch from the second conserved V-encoded cysteine up to the conserved J-encoded phenylalanine. The earlier analysis of a few hundred of the donors excluded any sequence lacking an unambiguous match to a single V gene segment. An earlier analysis of several hundred of the donors called V segments functional above 56.7% productive rearrangements and segregating when the between-donor standard deviation exceeded 5%. To diagnose cytomegalovirus status from the catalog of TCR beta chain sequences, a statistical classification framework was built. A later analysis assigned V and J genes by comparing TCR nucleotide sequences with IMGT/GENE-DB human TR gene sequences. The TCRdist pipeline was used in a later analysis to assign CDR3 sequences and most-parsimonious VDJ recombination scenarios. In a later analysis, every TCR beta chain was defined by the combination of its CDR3 amino acid sequence and its V-gene family, and reads without a unique V-gene family were dropped. As a way to deal with suspected cross-contamination and a sequencing artifact, a later analysis dropped hundreds of nucleotide sequences that were highly shared and had low generation probability. In a later analysis, a clonal expansion index for each public chain was calculated from normalized within-repertoire ranks of inferred template counts. In a later analysis, generation probabilities were computed with a VDJ recombination model fitted to out-of-frame rearrangements, and the resulting probabilities were checked against IGoR. In a later analysis, TCR-TCR, TCR-HLA and TCR-CMV co-occurrence was scored with hypergeometric tests, and a repertoire-size bias correction was applied to TCR pairs. A later analysis estimated false discovery rates by permuting HLA or CMV assignments 20 times. In a later analysis, co-occurring TCRs were grouped using DBSCAN, and TCRdist sequence similarity was added for clustering within HLA-allele-positive subsets. Repertoires with fewer than 30,000 or more than 120,000 public chains, plus five repertoires with anomalous nucleotide sharing, were excluded from co-occurrence clustering. Held by TCRdb, this immuneACCESS table contains in-frame sequences only and omits some clones. Under half of the omission traces to an unresolved V gene where checked; the cause of the rest is unknown. V, J and clone size were drawn from that table, and D and trimming were deduced from the DNA. The sample table shows 100,000 to 150,000 clones, and roughly 76% are seen once. The ten largest make up 2.5% to 3.5% of the sample.

The clonotype was recovered from a woman aged 45-65 years in good health and CMV-seronegative. Material: PBMCs. The V gene is TRBV5-8 and the J gene is TRBJ1-5; TRBD1 is perhaps the D gene, given 6 matching bases. The CDR3 amino acid sequence is: CASIPGADQPQHF. The DNA reads TGTGCCAGCATCCCAGGGGCAGATCAGCCCCAGCATTTT.